The clone carrying this TCR beta chain was seen a few times. These data originate in a study of blood T cell repertoires in COVID-19. Study context: COVID-19 samples from acute and convalescent phases originated in the United States, Italy and Spain. PBMCs, B-cell-depleted T cells, or T cells provided the cDNA or gDNA that made up the material.

Germline CDR1 and CDR2: SGDLS and YYNGEE. The CDR3 loop spans 15 amino acids. V was trimmed by 5 bases and J by 4 bases, leaving 18 bases between them. Original processing notes: The authors estimated nucleated cell counts from reference gene primer amplification. Sequencing used immunoSEQ multiplex PCR; TCRdb keeps in-frame clones, though not all of them. The V and J calls and clone size were taken over from that table, and D and trimming were inferred from the DNA. This sample has some 95,000 clones; more than 60% occur once, and the top ten carry 24%. The TCR originated in a man between 65 and 85 years old with acute or convalescent COVID-19. The sequencing input was peripheral blood. The genes are TRBV9 and TRBJ1-1, with a tentative D call TRBD1 (6 bases). The CDR3 sequence is CASSNQAQGSTEAFF. CDR3 in DNA: TGTGCCAGCAGTAATCAAGCACAGGGTAGCACTGAAGCTTTCTTT.